This T cell receptor beta chain was documented in a study of blood T cell repertoires in COVID-19. Whole-study context: COVID-19 samples, acute and convalescent, were from the United States, Italy and Spain.

Profiling relied on immunoSEQ multiplex PCR, and the TCRdb table lists in-frame clones only, not all of them. In the table there are under 300,000 clones, around nine tenths of which are singletons. This CDR3 has 16 amino acids. The V gene's germline CDR1 is SGHAT and CDR2 FQNNGV. Losses at the gene ends were 5 bases for V and 4 bases for J; bases not matched to a gene: 6. The sequenced sample consisted of peripheral blood. The sequence derives from a young man with COVID-19, enrolled during active disease. V gene TRBV11-2 combines with J gene TRBJ2-2; 11 bases are shared with TRBD1. In nucleotides, the CDR3 is TGTGCCAGCAGCGCCGGACAGGGGGCGAGCACCGGGGAGCTGTTTTTT. Protein sequence: CASSAGQGASTGELFF.